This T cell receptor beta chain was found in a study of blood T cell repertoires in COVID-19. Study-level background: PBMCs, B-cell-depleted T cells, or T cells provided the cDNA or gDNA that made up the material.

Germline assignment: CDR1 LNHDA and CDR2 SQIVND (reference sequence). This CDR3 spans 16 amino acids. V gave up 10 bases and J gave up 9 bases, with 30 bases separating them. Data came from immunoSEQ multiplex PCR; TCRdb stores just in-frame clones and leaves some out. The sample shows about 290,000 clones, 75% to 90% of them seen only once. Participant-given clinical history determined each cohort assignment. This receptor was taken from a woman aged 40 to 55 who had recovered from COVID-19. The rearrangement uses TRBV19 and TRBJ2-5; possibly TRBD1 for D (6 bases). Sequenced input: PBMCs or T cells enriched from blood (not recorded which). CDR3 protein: CATRGEQGVVGEPQYF. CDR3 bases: TGTGCCACCCGAGGGGAACAGGGAGTGGTGGGGGAACCCCAGTACTTC.